Presented here are 26 T cell receptor beta chains from one specimen sequenced in a study of CD8 T cells in ankylosing spondylitis. TCRdb redid the calling of the 5' RACE reads with MiXCR, one entry per CDR3 protein. The profile shows about 400,000 distinct CDR3 sequences, 20% to 25% of them singletons. Sequencing was carried out using blood, either unsorted or a sorted T cell fraction (not recorded which). The receptor source for this set is a male donor with ankylosing spondylitis or in good health (not recorded which).

The V gene is TRBV30, the J gene TRBJ2-7, with 11 nucleotides matching TRBD1. The V gene's germline CDR1 is GTSNPN and CDR2 SVGIG (reference sequence). The CDR3 spans 14 residues. J was trimmed by 1 base and V by 5 bases; bases with no gene match: 4. The CDR3 spells CAWVDRGLSYEQYF. The CDR3 DNA follows: TGTGCCTGGGTGGACAGGGGGCTGTCCTACGAGCAGTACTTC.

The chain combines TRBV29-1 with TRBJ1-2, with D unresolved. Germline CDR1 SQVTM, CDR2 ANQGSEA. The CDR3 runs 12 residues. Trimming pared 6 bases from V and 6 bases from J, leaving 14 bases between. CDR3 nucleotide sequence: TGCAGCGTGTTGGAGGAGAACGATGGCTACACCTTC. Protein sequence: CSVLEENDGYTF.

The chain has TRBV10-3 and TRBJ1-1; no definite D call. V lost 3 bases to trimming and J lost 0 bases, with 8 bases between them. The CDR3 has 14 residues. The germline V gene encodes CDR1 ENHRY and CDR2 SYGVKD. The CDR3 DNA reads TGTGCCATCAGTGAATCAGAACTGAACACTGAAGCTTTCTTT. Translated, it gives CAISESELNTEAFF.

The sample holds a few counts of this clonotype. The chain has TRBV2 and TRBJ2-5; D gene unclear. This CDR3 comprises 10 residues. Trimming shortened V by 7 bases and J by 3 bases, and 3 bases separated the two germline ends. Germline CDR1 and CDR2: SNHLY and FYNNEI. CDR3 protein: CASMKETQYF. Written as DNA, the CDR3 is TGTGCCAGCATGAAAGAGACCCAGTACTTC.

The chain joins TRBV30 to TRBJ2-7, with a tentative D call TRBD1 (5 bases). The CDR3 is 12 amino acids. Germline V gene lookup returns CDR1 GTSNPN and CDR2 SVGIG (reference sequence). V lost 5 bases and J 5 bases, leaving 13 bases between the germline ends. The CDR3 DNA reads as TGTGCCTGGCGCCAGGGCTGGAACGAGCAGTACTTC. Protein product: CAWRQGWNEQYF. Variable domain in full (rest from reference TRBV30 and TRBJ2-7): SQTIHQWPATLVQPVGSPLSLECTVEGTSNPNLYWYRQAAGRGLQLLFYSVGIGQISSEVPQNLSASRPQDRQFILSSKKLLLSDSGFYLCAWRQGWNEQYFGPGTRLTVT.

The V and J genes are TRBV28 and TRBJ1-1; D unclear. The CDR3 has 13 residues. Germline loops: CDR1 MDHEN, CDR2 SYDVKM. V gave up 0 bases and J gave up 10 bases, with 12 bases separating them. This chain's CDR3 is CASSLWTDQVAFF. CDR3 coding DNA: TGTGCCAGCAGTTTATGGACGGACCAAGTAGCTTTCTTT.

This clonotype has more than one count but fewer than ten. The J gene is TRBJ2-3, the V gene TRBV29-1; D gene uncertain. CDR3 size: 13 residues. Germline V lookup: CDR1 SQVTM, CDR2 ANQGSEA. Trimming stripped 2 bases from V and 6 bases from J, with 12 bases between. CDR3 in amino acids: CSVELPGADTQYF. CDR3 sequence (DNA): TGCAGCGTTGAACTCCCAGGTGCCGATACGCAGTATTTT.

The rearrangement joins TRBV7-9 to TRBJ2-2, with a tentative D call TRBD2 (5 bases). Trimming removed 0 bases at V and 4 bases at J, with 15 bases between. CDR1 SEHNR and CDR2 FQNEAQ come from the germline V gene (reference sequence). CDR3 size: 17 residues. DNA of the CDR3: TGTGCCAGCAGCTTAGCCCTAGCCCCCAGCGGCACCGGGGAGCTGTTTTTT. This translates into CASSLALAPSGTGELFF.

The V call is TRBV7-9, the J call TRBJ2-5; D uncertain. Trimming removed 1 base from V and 5 bases from J, with 17 bases in between. This CDR3 is 16 amino acids long. CDR1 is SEHNR and CDR2 is FQNEAQ in the germline V gene (reference sequence). The CDR3 loop is CASSLVRVPAWETQYF. The CDR3 DNA follows: TGTGCCAGCAGCTTAGTTCGGGTCCCTGCGTGGGAGACCCAGTACTTC.

This clonotype has more than one count but fewer than ten. This rearrangement joins TRBV7-9 to TRBJ2-7, with D tentatively TRBD2 (6 bases). Trimming took 5 bases from V and 5 from J, leaving 13 bases between them. The CDR3 loop spans 13 amino acids. Germline V gene data show CDR1 as SEHNR and CDR2 as FQNEAQ (reference sequence). CDR3 residues: CASSLRGEHEQYF. The DNA of the CDR3 is TGTGCCAGCAGCCTCCGCGGGGAACACGAGCAGTACTTC.

V usage is TRBV12-3 or TRBV12-4 and J usage is TRBJ2-2; 9 bases are shared with TRBD1. J gave up 1 base and V 6 bases, and 18 bases lay outside the gene matches. This CDR3 is 20 amino acids long. Here the CDR3 reads CASSPPTDRGRTVNTGELFF. The CDR3 bases are TGTGCCAGCAGCCCCCCAACGGACAGGGGAAGAACGGTGAACACCGGGGAGCTGTTTTTT.

This clonotype was picked up a small number of times. V and J are TRBV6-1 and TRBJ2-5, with 8 nucleotides matching TRBD2. Looked up from germline, CDR1 is MNHNS and CDR2 is SASEGT. V shed 7 bases, J shed 0 bases, and the junction held 7 bases outside the gene matches. This CDR3 is 15 amino acids long. The CDR3, as DNA: TGTGCCAGCACCCGTAGCGGGGCGTACCAAGAGACCCAGTACTTC. Its protein product is CASTRSGAYQETQYF.

This clonotype was counted a few times. The CDR3 region is CATRAAGQETQYF. The CDR3 nucleotides are TGTGCCACCAGGGCGGCGGGGCAAGAGACCCAGTACTTC. The rearrangement uses TRBV24-1 and TRBJ2-5, with a tentative D call TRBD2 (6 bases). CDR3 length equals 13 residues. From germline, CDR1 is KGHDR and CDR2 SFDVKD. Trimming left V 7 bases short and J 2 bases short, with 10 bases between.

This clonotype was seen more than once but under ten times. This chain joins TRBV7-8 and TRBJ2-7; D may correspond to TRBD1 or TRBD2 (5 bases each). The V end lost 4 bases, the J end lost 2 bases, and 12 bases lay between the germline ends. The length of the CDR3 is 14 residues. CDR1 SGHVS and CDR2 FQNEAQ come from the germline V gene. The CDR3 is CASSSPGRTYEQYF. The CDR3 DNA is TGTGCCAGCAGCTCCCCGGGACGGACCTACGAGCAGTACTTC. Full variable domain (missing parts from reference TRBV7-8 and TRBJ2-7): GAGVSQSPRYKVAKRGQDVALRCDPISGHVSLFWYQQALGQGPEFLTYFQNEAQLDKSGLPSDRFFAERPEGSVSTLKIQRTQQEDSAVYLCASSSPGRTYEQYFGPGTRLTVT.

The rearrangement joins TRBV7-9 to TRBJ2-7; the D is unclear. This CDR3 is built from 14 residues. V was clipped by 4 bases and J by 6 bases, with 16 bases between them. Germline values: CDR1 SEHNR, CDR2 FQNEAQ (reference sequence). CDR3 loop: CASSSHDMLGEQYF. The CDR3, as DNA: TGTGCCAGCAGCTCACACGATATGTTGGGCGAGCAGTACTTC.

This clonotype was seen more than once but under ten times. V is TRBV12-3 or TRBV12-4 and J is TRBJ2-1, with D possibly being TRBD1 or TRBD2 (5 bases each). This CDR3 has 17 residues. Trimming left V 3 bases short and J 7 bases short, with 22 bases between. The CDR3 protein is CASSFRPGPALGNEQFF. The DNA for the CDR3 is TGTGCCAGCAGTTTTAGGCCGGGGCCGGCCCTTGGGAATGAGCAGTTCTTC.

This sequence joins TRBV6-5 and TRBJ2-1; 8 bases are shared with TRBD1. Germline V CDR1 and CDR2: MNHEY, SVGAGI. The V segment lost 3 bases and the J segment 9 bases; nucleotides outside the gene matches: 16. The CDR3 is 17 amino acids. The CDR3 DNA is TGTGCCAGCAGTTATTTGCTTTCAGGGGGCATAGAGAGTGAGCAGTTCTTC. Translated: CASSYLLSGGIESEQFF.

This clonotype appeared a few times. The chain uses TRBV29-1 and TRBJ2-1, with a tentative D call TRBD1 (6 bases). CDR3 length equals 15 residues. Trimming cost V 1 base and J 1 base, with 11 bases left between them. Germline CDR1 reads SQVTM; CDR2 reads ANQGSEA. DNA for the CDR3: TGCAGCGTTGAAGGGGGCAGGGGTTCCTACAATGAGCAGTTCTTC. Translating gives CSVEGGRGSYNEQFF.

V is TRBV20-1 and J is TRBJ2-3, with 9 bases fitting TRBD1. The CDR3 length is 15 residues. The germline gives CDR1 DFQATT, CDR2 SNEGSKA (reference sequence). V dropped 6 bases and J dropped 4; count of bases not matched to a gene: 11. The CDR3 DNA follows: TGCAGTGCAGAATCCGGGACAGGGTATGCAGATACGCAGTATTTT. Encoded protein: CSAESGTGYADTQYF.

V is TRBV11-1 and J is TRBJ2-3, with TRBD2 matching 9 bases. The germline gives CDR1 SGHAT, CDR2 FQDESV (reference sequence). This CDR3 has 18 residues. Losses at the gene ends were 5 bases for V and 6 bases for J; bases not matched to a gene: 18. CDR3 residues: CASSHKRSASGGTDTQYF. DNA of the CDR3: TGTGCCAGCAGCCATAAAAGGTCCGCCAGCGGGGGGACGGATACGCAGTATTTT.

This clonotype showed up just a few times. The V and J genes are TRBV28 and TRBJ1-2, with TRBD1 identical over 7 bases. The CDR3 runs 13 residues. J was trimmed by 6 bases and V by 6 bases; bases with no gene match: 7. Germline V gives CDR1 MDHEN, CDR2 SYDVKM. CDR3 sequence (DNA): TGTGCCAGCAGATTACAGGGGACAAATGGCTACACCTTC. Its protein is CASRLQGTNGYTF.

The table lists this clonotype with many counts. This chain connects TRBV10-2 to TRBJ2-1; D might be TRBD1 (5 bases). V gave up 8 bases and J gave up 1 base, with 9 bases separating them. This CDR3 has 13 residues. Germline lookup yields CDR1 WSHSY and CDR2 SAAADI. This CDR3 reads CASGAGSYNEQFF. In DNA, the CDR3 is TGCGCCAGCGGGGCAGGGTCCTACAATGAGCAGTTCTTC.

Only a few counts were recorded for this clonotype. The chain links TRBV3-1 to TRBJ2-3; 11 bases line up with TRBD1. The CDR3 covers 20 residues. The germline CDR1 and CDR2 sequences are LGHDT and YNNKEL (reference sequence). V shed 0 bases and J 1 base; nucleotides not matched to a gene: 12. The CDR3 DNA reads TGTGCCAGCAGCCAAGATCCTAGGACAGGGGGCGACTCCCGCACAGATACGCAGTATTTT. Amino acid sequence: CASSQDPRTGGDSRTDTQYF.

This chain connects TRBV12-3 or TRBV12-4 to TRBJ2-3, with TRBD2 identical over 8 bases. Germline trimming cut 0 bases from V and 2 bases from J; bases unmatched to any gene: 4. This CDR3 has 16 residues. CDR3 in amino acids: CASSLASGTLTDTQYF. CDR3 in DNA: TGTGCCAGCAGTTTAGCTAGCGGGACCCTCACAGATACGCAGTATTTT.

This clonotype was seen a few times. The genes are TRBV5-1 and TRBJ2-7, with 9 bases lining up with TRBD2. The CDR3 is made up of 15 amino acids. V shed 5 bases, J shed 3 bases, and the junction held 9 bases outside the gene matches. Germline CDR1 is SGHRS and CDR2 is YFSETQ. This CDR3 is CASRELSGGIYEQYF. The DNA of the CDR3 is TGCGCCAGCAGAGAACTTAGCGGGGGAATCTACGAGCAGTACTTC.

This clonotype came up a few times. The V and J genes are TRBV29-1 and TRBJ2-1; possible D gene TRBD1, 5 bases. There are 16 residues in the CDR3. V lost 6 bases and J 2 bases, leaving 20 bases between the germline ends. CDR1 and CDR2 from the germline V gene are SQVTM and ANQGSEA. CDR3 in amino acids: CSVDSETTLAYNEQFF. The CDR3 bases are TGCAGCGTCGACAGCGAAACCACTTTAGCCTACAATGAGCAGTTCTTC.